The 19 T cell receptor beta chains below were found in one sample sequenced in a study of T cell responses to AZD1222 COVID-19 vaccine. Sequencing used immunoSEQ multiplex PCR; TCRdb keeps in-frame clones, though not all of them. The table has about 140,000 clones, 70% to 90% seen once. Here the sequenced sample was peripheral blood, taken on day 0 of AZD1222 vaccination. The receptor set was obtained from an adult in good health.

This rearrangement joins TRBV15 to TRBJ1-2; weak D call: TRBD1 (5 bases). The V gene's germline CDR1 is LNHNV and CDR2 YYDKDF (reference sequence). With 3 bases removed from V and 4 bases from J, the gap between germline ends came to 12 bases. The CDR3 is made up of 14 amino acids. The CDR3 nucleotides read TGTGCCACCAGCAGTCCGGGACGGTCCTATGGCTACACCTTC. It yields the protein CATSSPGRSYGYTF.

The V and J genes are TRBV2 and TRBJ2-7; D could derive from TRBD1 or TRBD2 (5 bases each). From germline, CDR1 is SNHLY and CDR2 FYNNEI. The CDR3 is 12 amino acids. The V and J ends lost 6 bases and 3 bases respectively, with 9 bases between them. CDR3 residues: CASSPGSYEQYF. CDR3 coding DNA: TGTGCCAGCAGCCCAGGGAGCTACGAGCAGTACTTC.

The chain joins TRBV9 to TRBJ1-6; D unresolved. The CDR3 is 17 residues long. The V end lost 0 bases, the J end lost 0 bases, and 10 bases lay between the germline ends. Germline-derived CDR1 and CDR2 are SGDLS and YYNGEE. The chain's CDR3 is CASSVEAGSSYNSPLHF. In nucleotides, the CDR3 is TGTGCCAGCAGCGTAGAGGCCGGGAGCTCCTATAATTCACCCCTCCACTTT.

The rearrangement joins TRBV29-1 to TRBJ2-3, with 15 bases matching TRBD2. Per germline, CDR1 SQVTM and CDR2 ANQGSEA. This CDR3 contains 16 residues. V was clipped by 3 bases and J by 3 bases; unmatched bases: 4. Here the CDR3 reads CSVDTGTSGGTDTQYF. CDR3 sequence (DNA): TGCAGCGTTGATACCGGGACTAGCGGGGGGACAGATACGCAGTATTTT.

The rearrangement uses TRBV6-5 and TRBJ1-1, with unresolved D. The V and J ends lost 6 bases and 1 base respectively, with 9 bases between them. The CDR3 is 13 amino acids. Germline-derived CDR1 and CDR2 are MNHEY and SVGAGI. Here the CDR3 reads CASRRSKNTEAFF. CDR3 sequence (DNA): TGTGCCAGCAGACGTTCAAAGAACACTGAAGCTTTCTTT.

CDR3 in amino acids: CASRQVRAIEAFF. In DNA form, the CDR3 reads TGTGCCAGCAGACAAGTCAGGGCAATTGAAGCTTTCTTT. V and J are TRBV9 and TRBJ1-1; D is perhaps TRBD1 (5 bases). Germline CDR1 reads SGDLS; CDR2 reads YYNGEE. V was trimmed by 5 bases and J by 7 bases, leaving 15 bases between them. This CDR3 contains 13 residues.

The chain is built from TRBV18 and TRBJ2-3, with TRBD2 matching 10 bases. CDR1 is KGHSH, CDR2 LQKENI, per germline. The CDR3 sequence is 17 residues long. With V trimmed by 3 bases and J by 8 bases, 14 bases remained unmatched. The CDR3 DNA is TGTGCCAGCTCACCCGCAGCCGTAGCGGGGGGCTGGGGTACGCAGTATTTT. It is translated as CASSPAAVAGGWGTQYF.

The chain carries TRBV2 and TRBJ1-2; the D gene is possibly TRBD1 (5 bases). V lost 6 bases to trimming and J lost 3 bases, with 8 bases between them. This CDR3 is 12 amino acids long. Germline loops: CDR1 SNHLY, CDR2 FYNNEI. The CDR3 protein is CASRYRYYGYTF. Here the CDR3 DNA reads TGTGCCAGCAGGTACAGGTACTATGGCTACACCTTC. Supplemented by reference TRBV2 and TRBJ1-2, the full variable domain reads EPEVTQTPSHQVTQMGQEVILRCVPISNHLYFYWYRQILGQKVEFLVSFYNNEISEKSEIFDDQFSVERPDGSNFTLKIRSTKLEDSAMYFCASRYRYYGYTFGSGTRLTVV.

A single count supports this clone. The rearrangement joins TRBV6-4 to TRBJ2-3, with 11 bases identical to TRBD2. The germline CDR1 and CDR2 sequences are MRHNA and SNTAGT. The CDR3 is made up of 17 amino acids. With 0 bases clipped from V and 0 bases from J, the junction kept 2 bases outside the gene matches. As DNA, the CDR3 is TGTGCCAGCAGTGACTCTAGCGGGGGGGCTAGCACAGATACGCAGTATTTT. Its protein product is CASSDSSGGASTDTQYF.

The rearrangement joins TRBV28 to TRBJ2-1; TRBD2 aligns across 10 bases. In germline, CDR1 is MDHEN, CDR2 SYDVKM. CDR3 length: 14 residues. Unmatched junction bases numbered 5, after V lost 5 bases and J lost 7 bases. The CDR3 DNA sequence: TGTGCCAGCAGTACGGGACTAGCGCATAATGAGCAGTTCTTC. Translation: CASSTGLAHNEQFF.

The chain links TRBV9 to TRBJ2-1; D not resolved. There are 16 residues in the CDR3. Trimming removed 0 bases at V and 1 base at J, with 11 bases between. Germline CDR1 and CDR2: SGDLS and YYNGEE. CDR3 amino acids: CASSVAIAPSYNEQFF. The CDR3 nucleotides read TGTGCCAGCAGCGTAGCAATAGCTCCGTCCTACAATGAGCAGTTCTTC.

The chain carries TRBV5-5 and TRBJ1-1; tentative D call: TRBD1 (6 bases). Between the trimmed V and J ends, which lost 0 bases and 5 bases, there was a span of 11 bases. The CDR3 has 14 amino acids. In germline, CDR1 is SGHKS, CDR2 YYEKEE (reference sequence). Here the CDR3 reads CASSLAGAPTEAFF. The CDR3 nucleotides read TGTGCCAGCAGCTTGGCGGGGGCGCCGACTGAAGCTTTCTTT. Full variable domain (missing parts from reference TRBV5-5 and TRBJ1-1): DAGVTQSPTHLIKTRGQQVTLRCSPISGHKSVSWYQQVLGQGPQFIFQYYEKEERGRGNFPDRFSARQFPNYSSELNVNALLLGDSALYLCASSLAGAPTEAFFGQGTRLTVV.

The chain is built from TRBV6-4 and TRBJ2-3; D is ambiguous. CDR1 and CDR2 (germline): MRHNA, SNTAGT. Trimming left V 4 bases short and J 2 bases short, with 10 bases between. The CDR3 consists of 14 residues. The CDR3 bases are TGTGCCAGCAGTGCTGGCGGAGACACAGATACGCAGTATTTT. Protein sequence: CASSAGGDTDTQYF.

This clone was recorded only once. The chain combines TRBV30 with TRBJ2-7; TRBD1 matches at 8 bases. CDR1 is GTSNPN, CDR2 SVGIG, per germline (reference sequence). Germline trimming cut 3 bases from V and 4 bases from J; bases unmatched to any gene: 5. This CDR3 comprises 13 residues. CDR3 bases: TGTGCCTGGAGGGCAGGGGGCAGGTACGAGCAGTACTTC. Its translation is CAWRAGGRYEQYF.

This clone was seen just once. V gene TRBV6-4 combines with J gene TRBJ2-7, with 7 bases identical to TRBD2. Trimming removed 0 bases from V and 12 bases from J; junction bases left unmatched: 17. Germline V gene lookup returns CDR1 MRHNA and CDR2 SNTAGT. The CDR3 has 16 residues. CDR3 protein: CASSDSKVAGLSGGYF. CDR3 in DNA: TGTGCCAGCAGTGACTCGAAGGTAGCGGGCCTCTCAGGTGGGTACTTC.

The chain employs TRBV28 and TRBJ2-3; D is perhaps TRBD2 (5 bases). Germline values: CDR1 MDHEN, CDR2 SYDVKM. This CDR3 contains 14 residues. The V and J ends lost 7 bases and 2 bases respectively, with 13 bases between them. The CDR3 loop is CASMEGLNTDTQYF. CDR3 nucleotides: TGTGCCAGCATGGAAGGACTCAACACAGATACGCAGTATTTT.

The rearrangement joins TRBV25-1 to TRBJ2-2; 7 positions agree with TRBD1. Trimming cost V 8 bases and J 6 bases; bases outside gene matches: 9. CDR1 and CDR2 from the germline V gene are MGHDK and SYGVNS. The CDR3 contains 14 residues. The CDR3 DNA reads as TGTGCCAGCGGTCCCCGAGGGGGCTCCGGGGAGCTGTTTTTT. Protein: CASGPRGGSGELFF. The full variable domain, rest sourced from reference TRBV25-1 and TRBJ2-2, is EADIYQTPRYLVIGTGKKITLECSQTMGHDKMYWYQQDPGMELHLIHYSYGVNSTEKGDLSSESTVSRIRTEHFPLTLESARPSHTSQYLCASGPRGGSGELFFGEGSRLTVL.

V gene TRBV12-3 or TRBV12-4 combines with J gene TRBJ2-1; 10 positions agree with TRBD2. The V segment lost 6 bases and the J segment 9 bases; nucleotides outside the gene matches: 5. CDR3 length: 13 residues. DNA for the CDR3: TGTGCCAGCAGCCTTAGACTAGCGGGTGAGCAGTTCTTC. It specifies CASSLRLAGEQFF.

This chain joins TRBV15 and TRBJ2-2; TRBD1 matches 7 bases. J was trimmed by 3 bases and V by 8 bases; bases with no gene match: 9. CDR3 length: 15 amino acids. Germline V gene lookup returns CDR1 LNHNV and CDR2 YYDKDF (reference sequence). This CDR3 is CATEDRPADTGELFF. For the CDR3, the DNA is TGTGCCACCGAGGACAGGCCGGCGGACACCGGGGAGCTGTTTTTT.